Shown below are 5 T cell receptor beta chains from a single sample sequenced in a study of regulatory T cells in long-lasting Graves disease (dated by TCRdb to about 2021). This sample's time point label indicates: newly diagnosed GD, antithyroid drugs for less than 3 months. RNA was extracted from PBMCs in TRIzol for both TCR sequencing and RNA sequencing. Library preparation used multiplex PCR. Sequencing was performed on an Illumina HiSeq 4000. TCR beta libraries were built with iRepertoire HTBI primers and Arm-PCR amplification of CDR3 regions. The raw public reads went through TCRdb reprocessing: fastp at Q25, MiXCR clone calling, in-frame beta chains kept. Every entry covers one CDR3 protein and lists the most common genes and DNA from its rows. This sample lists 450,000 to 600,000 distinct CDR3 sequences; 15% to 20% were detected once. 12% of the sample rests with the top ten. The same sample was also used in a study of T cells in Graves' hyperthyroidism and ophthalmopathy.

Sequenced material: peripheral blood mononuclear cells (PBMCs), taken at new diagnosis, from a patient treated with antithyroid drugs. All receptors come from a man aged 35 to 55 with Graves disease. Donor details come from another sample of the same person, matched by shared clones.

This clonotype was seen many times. The CDR3 DNA sequence: TGTGCCAGCAGCCACCCGGGACTAGTCGTTCAGTTCTTC. Protein: CASSHPGLVVQFF. The chain combines TRBV3-1 with TRBJ2-1, with 8 bases fitting TRBD2. This CDR3 spans 13 amino acids. Losses at the gene ends were 3 bases for V and 13 bases for J; bases not matched to a gene: 8. Looked up from germline, CDR1 is LGHDT and CDR2 is YNNKEL (reference sequence).

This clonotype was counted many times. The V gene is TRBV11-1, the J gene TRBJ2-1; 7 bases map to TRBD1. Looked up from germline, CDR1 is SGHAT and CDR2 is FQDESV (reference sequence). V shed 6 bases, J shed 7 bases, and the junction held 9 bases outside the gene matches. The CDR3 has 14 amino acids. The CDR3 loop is CASRDDRVKNEQFF. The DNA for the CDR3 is TGTGCCAGCAGGGACGACAGGGTCAAAAATGAGCAGTTCTTC.

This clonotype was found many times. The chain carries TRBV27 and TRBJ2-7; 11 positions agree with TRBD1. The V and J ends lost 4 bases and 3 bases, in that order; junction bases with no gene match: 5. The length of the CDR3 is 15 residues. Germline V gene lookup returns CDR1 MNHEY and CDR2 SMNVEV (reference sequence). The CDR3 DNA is TGTGCCAGCAGTTGGACAGGGGGCCTAATCTACGAGCAGTACTTC. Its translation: CASSWTGGLIYEQYF.

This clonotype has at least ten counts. This chain's CDR3 is CASTLPSSYEQYF. In nucleotides, the CDR3 is TGTGCCAGCACCCTCCCGAGCTCCTACGAGCAGTACTTC. This rearrangement joins TRBV12-3 or TRBV12-4 to TRBJ2-7; D is unclear. Between the trimmed V and J ends, which lost 7 bases and 0 bases, there was a span of 10 bases. This CDR3 region has 13 residues.

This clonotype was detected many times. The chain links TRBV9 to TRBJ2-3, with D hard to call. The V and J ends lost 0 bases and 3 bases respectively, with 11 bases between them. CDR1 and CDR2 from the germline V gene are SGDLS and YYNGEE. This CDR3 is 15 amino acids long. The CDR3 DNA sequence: TGTGCCAGCAGCGTAGCAGGTAGTGGGACAGATACGCAGTATTTT. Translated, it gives CASSVAGSGTDTQYF.